This T cell receptor (beta chain) emerged from a study of beta chain features in type 1 diabetes. Overall study findings and caveats: In every one of the four CD4+ subsets, TCRB CDR3s were moderately but significantly shorter in Type 1 diabetes patients.

The V gene's germline CDR1 is GTSNPN and CDR2 SVGIG (reference sequence). Trimming cost V 0 bases and J 8 bases, with 14 bases left between them. CDR3 length equals 14 residues. Note on this clone: Antigen unknown.

TCRB transcripts that were expressed got sequenced, as all of the isolated RNA had been reverse transcribed. Repertoires were generated with immunoSEQ multiplex PCR, while TCRdb's copy carries only in-frame clones and drops some. The profile covers hundreds of thousands of clones, with about 14% appearing a single time and 0.03% to 0.045% taken by the ten largest. The chain has TRBV30 and TRBJ2-1, with D perhaps TRBD2 (6 bases). Sequencing was done on a sample of naive CD4+ T cells from blood. This receptor was taken from a man in his late teens or twenties with type 1 diabetes. CDR3 amino acids: CAWSVGGVGDEQFF. DNA for the CDR3: TGTGCCTGGAGTGTAGGCGGGGTAGGAGATGAGCAGTTCTTC.